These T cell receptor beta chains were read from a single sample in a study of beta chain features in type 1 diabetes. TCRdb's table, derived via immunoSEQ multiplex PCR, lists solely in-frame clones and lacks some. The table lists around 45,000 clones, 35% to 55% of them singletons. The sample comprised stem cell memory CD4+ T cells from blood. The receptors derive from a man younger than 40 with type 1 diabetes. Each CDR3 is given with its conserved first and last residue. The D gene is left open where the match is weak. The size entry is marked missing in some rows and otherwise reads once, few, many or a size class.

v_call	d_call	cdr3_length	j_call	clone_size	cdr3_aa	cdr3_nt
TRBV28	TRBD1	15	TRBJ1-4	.	CASSPRGTGNEKLFF	TGTGCCAGCAGCCCGCGTGGGACAGGGAATGAAAAACTGTTTTTT
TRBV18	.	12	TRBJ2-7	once	CASSPRGYEQYF	TGTGCCAGCTCGCCCAGAGGCTACGAGCAGTACTTC
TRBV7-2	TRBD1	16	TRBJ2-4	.	CASSPQGTVFKNIQYF	TGTGCCAGCAGCCCCCAGGGGACAGTTTTCAAAAACATTCAGTACTTC
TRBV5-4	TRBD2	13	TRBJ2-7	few	CASSSRTSTEQYF	TGTGCCAGCAGCTCTCGGACTAGCACCGAGCAGTACTTC
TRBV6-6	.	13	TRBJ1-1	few	CASISGWNTEAFF	TGTGCCAGCATCTCGGGATGGAACACTGAAGCTTTCTTT
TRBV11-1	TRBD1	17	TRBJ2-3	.	CASSSRDRGFLPDTQYF	TGTGCCAGCAGCTCCAGGGACAGGGGGTTTCTGCCAGATACGCAGTATTTT
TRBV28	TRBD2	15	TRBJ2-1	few	CASSLPPSGSLEQFF	TGTGCCAGCAGTTTACCGCCTAGCGGGAGCCTTGAGCAGTTCTTC
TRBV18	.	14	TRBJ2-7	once	CASSPIQRTYEQYF	TGTGCCAGCTCACCTATTCAGAGGACCTACGAGCAGTACTTC
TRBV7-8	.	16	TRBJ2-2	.	CASSLIPGINTGELFF	TGTGCCAGCAGCTTGATTCCGGGAATAAACACCGGGGAGCTGTTTTTT
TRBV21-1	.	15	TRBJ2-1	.	CASSNTQGTYNEQFF	TGTGCCAGCAGCAATACACAGGGGACCTACAATGAGCAGTTCTTC
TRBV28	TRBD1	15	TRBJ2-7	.	CASRRTGGGSYEQYF	TGTGCCAGCAGAAGGACAGGGGGTGGCTCCTACGAGCAGTACTTC
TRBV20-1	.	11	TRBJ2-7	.	CSAQITYEQYF	TGCAGTGCGCAGATCACCTACGAGCAGTACTTC
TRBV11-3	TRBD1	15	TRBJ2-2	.	CASSRDRGGTGELFF	TGTGCCAGCAGCCGGGACAGGGGTGGCACCGGGGAGCTGTTTTTT
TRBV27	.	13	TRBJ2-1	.	CASRDFSYNEQFF	TGTGCCTCACGGGACTTTTCCTACAATGAGCAGTTCTTC
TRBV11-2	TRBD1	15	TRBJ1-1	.	CASSSRQGRGTEAFF	TGTGCCAGCAGCTCTAGACAGGGGAGAGGTACTGAAGCTTTCTTT
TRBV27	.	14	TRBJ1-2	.	CASSYRVEDYGYTF	TGTGCCAGCAGTTACAGGGTGGAGGACTATGGCTACACCTTC
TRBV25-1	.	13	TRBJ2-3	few	CASSEWQKDTQYF	TGTGCCAGCAGTGAATGGCAGAAAGATACGCAGTATTTT
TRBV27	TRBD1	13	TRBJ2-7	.	CASSFDRGYEQYF	TGTGCCAGCAGTTTTGACAGGGGCTACGAGCAGTACTTC
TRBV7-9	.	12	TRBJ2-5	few	CASSWPQETQYF	TGTGCCAGCAGTTGGCCGCAAGAGACCCAGTACTTC
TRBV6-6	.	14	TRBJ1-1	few	CASSNRHPNTEAFF	TGTGCCAGCAGTAATAGACACCCTAACACTGAAGCTTTCTTT
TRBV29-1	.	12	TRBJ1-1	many	CSVDSQWSEAFF	TGCAGCGTTGATAGCCAGTGGTCTGAAGCTTTCTTT
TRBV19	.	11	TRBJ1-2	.	CASSIGFGYTF	TGTGCCAGTAGTATTGGCTTTGGCTACACCTTC
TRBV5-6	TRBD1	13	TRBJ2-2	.	CASSYQGAGELFF	TGTGCCAGCAGCTACCAGGGGGCCGGGGAGCTGTTTTTT
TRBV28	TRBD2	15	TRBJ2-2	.	CASRVAGEPTGELFF	TGTGCCAGCAGGGTAGCGGGAGAGCCCACCGGGGAGCTGTTTTTT
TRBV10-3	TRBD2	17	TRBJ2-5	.	CAISLGLAGAHWETQYF	TGTGCCATCAGTCTGGGGCTAGCGGGGGCCCATTGGGAGACCCAGTACTTC
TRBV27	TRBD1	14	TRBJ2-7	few	CASRTRQGIYEQYF	TGTGCCAGCAGGACCCGACAGGGTATCTACGAGCAGTACTTC
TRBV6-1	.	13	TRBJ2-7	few	CASMRGQTYEQYF	TGTGCCAGCATGCGGGGGCAAACCTACGAGCAGTACTTC
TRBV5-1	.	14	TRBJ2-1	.	CASSPFGPPQGQFF	TGCGCCAGCAGCCCTTTCGGACCCCCTCAGGGGCAGTTCTTC
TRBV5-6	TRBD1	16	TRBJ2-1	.	CASSLGIRGLGNEQFF	TGTGCCAGCAGCTTGGGTATCAGGGGGCTGGGGAATGAGCAGTTCTTC
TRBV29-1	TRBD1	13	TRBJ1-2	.	CSASATTGYGYTF	TGCAGCGCTTCTGCAACGACAGGGTATGGCTACACCTTC
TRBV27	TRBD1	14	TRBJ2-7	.	CATNKGQAPYEQYF	TGTGCCACCAACAAGGGACAGGCGCCGTACGAGCAGTACTTC
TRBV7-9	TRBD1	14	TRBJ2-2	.	CAGDRETYTGELFF	TGTGCCGGAGACAGGGAGACGTACACCGGGGAGCTGTTTTTT
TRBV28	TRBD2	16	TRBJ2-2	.	CASSQGLAGSTGELFF	TGTGCCAGCAGTCAAGGACTAGCGGGAAGCACCGGGGAGCTGTTTTTT
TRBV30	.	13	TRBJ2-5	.	CAWSIGGAETQYF	TGTGCCTGGAGTATAGGGGGGGCAGAGACCCAGTACTTC
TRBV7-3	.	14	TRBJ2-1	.	CASSRSSARNEQFF	TGTGCCAGCAGCCGTTCCAGCGCGCGCAATGAGCAGTTCTTC
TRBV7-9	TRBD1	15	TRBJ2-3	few	CASSLTGQGTDTQYF	TGTGCCAGCAGCTTAACAGGACAGGGAACAGATACGCAGTATTTT
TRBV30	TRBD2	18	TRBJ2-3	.	CASKGGLPYGGRVDTQYF	TGTGCCTCCAAAGGGGGACTTCCCTATGGCGGGAGGGTGGATACGCAGTATTTT
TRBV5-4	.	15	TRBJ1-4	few	CASSSGTDSNEKLFF	TGTGCCAGCAGCTCGGGGACGGACAGTAATGAAAAACTGTTTTTT
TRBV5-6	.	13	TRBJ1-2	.	CASSFGAGDGYTF	TGTGCCAGCAGCTTTGGAGCAGGGGATGGCTACACCTTC
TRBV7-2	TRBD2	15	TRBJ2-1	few	CASSSRLAGYNEQFF	TGTGCCAGCAGCTCCCGACTAGCGGGCTACAATGAGCAGTTCTTC
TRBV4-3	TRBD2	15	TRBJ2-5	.	CASSHLTSGKETQYF	TGCGCCAGCAGCCACCTGACTAGCGGGAAAGAGACCCAGTACTTC
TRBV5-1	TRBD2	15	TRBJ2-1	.	CASSAGTSGVNEQFF	TGCGCCAGCAGCGCCGGGACTAGCGGGGTGAATGAGCAGTTCTTC
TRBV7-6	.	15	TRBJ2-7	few	CASSPTTGSDYEQYF	TGTGCCAGCAGCCCCACGACAGGCTCTGACTACGAGCAGTACTTC
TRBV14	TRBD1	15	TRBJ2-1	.	CASRRGQGAYNEQFF	TGTGCCAGCCGCCGGGGACAGGGAGCCTACAATGAGCAGTTCTTC
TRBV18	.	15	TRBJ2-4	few	CASSPPSGPKNIQYF	TGTGCCAGCTCACCACCTTCAGGGCCCAAAAACATTCAGTACTTC
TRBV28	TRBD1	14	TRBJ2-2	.	CASVRDRDTGELFF	TGTGCCAGCGTCCGGGACAGGGATACCGGGGAGCTGTTTTTT
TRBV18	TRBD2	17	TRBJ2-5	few	CASSPDREGLAKETQYF	TGTGCCAGCTCACCCGACCGGGAGGGACTAGCGAAAGAGACCCAGTACTTC
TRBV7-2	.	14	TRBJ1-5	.	CASSLILGNQPQHF	TGTGCCAGCAGCTTGATCCTCGGGAATCAGCCCCAGCATTTT
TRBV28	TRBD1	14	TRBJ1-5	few	CASSSGGDARPQHF	TGTGCCAGCAGTTCAGGGGGCGACGCTCGGCCCCAGCATTTT
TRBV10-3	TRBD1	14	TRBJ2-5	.	CATQDRGRVETQYF	TGTGCCACCCAAGACAGGGGGCGCGTGGAGACCCAGTACTTC
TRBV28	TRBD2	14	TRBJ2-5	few	CASSRREGRETQYF	TGTGCCAGCAGTAGGCGGGAGGGCCGTGAGACCCAGTACTTC
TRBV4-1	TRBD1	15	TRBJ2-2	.	CASSQWDSNTGELFF	TGCGCCAGCAGCCAATGGGACAGTAACACCGGGGAGCTGTTTTTT
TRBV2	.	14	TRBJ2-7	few	CASSTMRYSGEQYF	TGTGCCAGCAGCACAATGAGATACAGCGGCGAGCAGTACTTC
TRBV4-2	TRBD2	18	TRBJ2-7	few	CASSQGWLAGVSSYEQYF	TGTGCCAGCAGCCAAGGGTGGTTAGCGGGAGTATCCTCCTACGAGCAGTACTTC